The rows below give T cell receptor beta chains drawn from one sample of a study of blood T cell repertoires in COVID-19. Profiled with immunoSEQ multiplex PCR; TCRdb holds only in-frame clones, not every one. Of some 130,000 clones detected, more than 85% appear once; the ten largest clones hold around 4.5%. Sequencing used peripheral blood. The source is a man between 60 and 75 years old with COVID-19, enrolled during active disease. CDR3s include the opening cysteine and the closing phenylalanine or tryptophan.

V	J	CDR3
TRBV7-3	TRBJ1-2	CASSPSGGGHYGYTF
TRBV12-5	TRBJ1-6	CASGLAGTGESGGRPYNSPLHF
TRBV6-1	TRBJ1-1	CASSVGKQQGSNTEAFF
TRBV7-2	TRBJ1-1	CASSRDRVGNTEAFF
TRBV5-4	TRBJ2-1	CASSSGQGSDNEQFF
TRBV3-1/TRBV3-2	TRBJ1-6	CASSQATGEALHF
TRBV30	TRBJ2-3	CAWRGQGAVTDTQYF
TRBV5-4	TRBJ1-5	CASSFDRDQPQHF
TRBV30	TRBJ2-7	CAWSGNSESSYEQYF
TRBV10-2	TRBJ2-2	CASSARAGTGELFF
TRBV7-2	TRBJ2-3	CASSLGGRVSGGRDTQYF
TRBV19	TRBJ2-7	CASSSRAPSYEQYF
TRBV7-6	TRBJ1-1	CASSLYEAGNTEAFF
TRBV12-3/TRBV12-4	TRBJ2-2	CASRPTGYGELFF
TRBV7-2	TRBJ2-5	CASSFSGGQETQYF
TRBV6-5	TRBJ1-4	CASSLQGLNEKLFF
TRBV6-5	TRBJ1-5	CASRTANNQPQHF
TRBV6-5	TRBJ2-2	CASSYRGTGELFF
TRBV7-2	TRBJ2-1	CASSFSRDRDPYNEQFF
TRBV18	TRBJ1-2	CASSQKTGNYGYTF
TRBV18	TRBJ2-3	CASSSLGQGDTQYF
TRBV6-5	TRBJ2-5	CASSHGQGQETQYF
TRBV5-1	TRBJ2-5	CASSFFSGDSRETQYF
TRBV19	TRBJ2-3	CASSEGVTVGTQYF
TRBV11-1	TRBJ1-1	CASSPGQGARTEAFF
TRBV6-5	TRBJ1-5	CASEPHQQREPQHF
TRBV2	TRBJ1-1	CASSRNRVVSEAFF
TRBV7-9	TRBJ1-1	CASSPRGQGEAFF
TRBV14	TRBJ2-5	CASRGPGRETQYF
TRBV27	TRBJ2-1	CASSFGTGGYNEQFF
TRBV28	TRBJ1-4	CASGGDPNEKLFF
TRBV4-1	TRBJ2-7	CASSHGGRFDEQYF
TRBV7-2	TRBJ1-4	CASSTESTNEKLFF
TRBV3-1/TRBV3-2	TRBJ2-3	CASSHLAGSRTDTQYF
TRBV5-1	TRBJ2-7	CASSSGERASYEQYF
TRBV7-6	TRBJ1-1	CASSLALDRVFTEAFF
TRBV4-1	TRBJ1-3	CASSQDYGTDGNTIYF